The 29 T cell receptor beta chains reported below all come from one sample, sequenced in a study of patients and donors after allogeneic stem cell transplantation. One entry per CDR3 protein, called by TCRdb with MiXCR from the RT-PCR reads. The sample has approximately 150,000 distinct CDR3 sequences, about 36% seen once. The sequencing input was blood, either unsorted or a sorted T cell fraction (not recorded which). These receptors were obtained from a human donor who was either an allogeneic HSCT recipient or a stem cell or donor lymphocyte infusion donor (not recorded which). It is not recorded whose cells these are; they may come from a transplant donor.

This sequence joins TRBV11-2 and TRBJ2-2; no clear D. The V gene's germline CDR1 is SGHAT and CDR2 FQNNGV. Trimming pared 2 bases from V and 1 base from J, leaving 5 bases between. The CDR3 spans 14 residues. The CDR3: CASSLFRNTGELFF. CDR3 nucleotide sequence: TGTGCCAGCAGCTTATTCAGGAACACCGGGGAGCTGTTTTTT.

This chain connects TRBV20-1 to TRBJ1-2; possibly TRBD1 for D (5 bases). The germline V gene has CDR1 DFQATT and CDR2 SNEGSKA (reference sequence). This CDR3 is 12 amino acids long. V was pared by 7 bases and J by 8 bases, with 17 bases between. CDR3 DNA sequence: TGCAGTGTCCGCCAGGGCGGGGACGGCTACACCTTC. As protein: CSVRQGGDGYTF.

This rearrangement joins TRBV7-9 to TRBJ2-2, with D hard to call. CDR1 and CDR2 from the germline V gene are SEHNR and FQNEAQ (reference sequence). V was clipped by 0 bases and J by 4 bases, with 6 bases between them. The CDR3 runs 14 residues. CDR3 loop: CASSLALGTGELFF. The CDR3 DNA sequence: TGTGCCAGCAGCTTAGCGCTTGGCACCGGGGAGCTGTTTTTT.

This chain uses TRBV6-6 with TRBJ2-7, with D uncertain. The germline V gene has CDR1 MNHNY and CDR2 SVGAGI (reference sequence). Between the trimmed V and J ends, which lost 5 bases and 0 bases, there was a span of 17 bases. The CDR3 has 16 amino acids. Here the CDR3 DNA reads TGTGCCAGCAGTACCCGGGTCACCACCGCCTCCTACGAGCAGTACGTC. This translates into CASSTRVTTASYEQYV.

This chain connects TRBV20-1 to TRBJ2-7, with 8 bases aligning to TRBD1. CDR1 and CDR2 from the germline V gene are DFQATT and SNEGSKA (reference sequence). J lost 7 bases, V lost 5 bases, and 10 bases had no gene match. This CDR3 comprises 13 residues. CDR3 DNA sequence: TGCAGTGCTCCCCGGACAGGGTCGGGGGAGCAGTACTTC. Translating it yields CSAPRTGSGEQYF.

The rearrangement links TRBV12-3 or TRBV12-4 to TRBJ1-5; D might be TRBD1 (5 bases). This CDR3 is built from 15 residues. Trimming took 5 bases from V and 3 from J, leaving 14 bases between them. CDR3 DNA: TGTGCCAGCAGTCCATTGGCAGGGCTCAATCAGCCCCAGCATTTT. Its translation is CASSPLAGLNQPQHF.

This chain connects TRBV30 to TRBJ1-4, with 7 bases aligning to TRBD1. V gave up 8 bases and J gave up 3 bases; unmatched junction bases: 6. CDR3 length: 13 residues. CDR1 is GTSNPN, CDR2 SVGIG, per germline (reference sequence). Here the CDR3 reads CATKQGPNEKLFF. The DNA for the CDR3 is TGTGCCACAAAACAGGGGCCTAATGAAAAACTGTTTTTT. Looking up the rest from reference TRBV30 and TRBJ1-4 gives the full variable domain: SQTIHQWPATLVQPVGSPLSLECTVEGTSNPNLYWYRQAAGRGLQLLFYSVGIGQISSEVPQNLSASRPQDRQFILSSKKLLLSDSGFYLCATKQGPNEKLFFGSGTQLSVL.

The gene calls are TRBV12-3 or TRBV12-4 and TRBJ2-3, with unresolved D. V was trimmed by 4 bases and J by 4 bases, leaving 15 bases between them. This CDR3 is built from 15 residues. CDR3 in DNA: TGTGCCAGCAGTTCTGAATTCACGCGCCCAGATACGCAGTATTTT. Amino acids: CASSSEFTRPDTQYF.

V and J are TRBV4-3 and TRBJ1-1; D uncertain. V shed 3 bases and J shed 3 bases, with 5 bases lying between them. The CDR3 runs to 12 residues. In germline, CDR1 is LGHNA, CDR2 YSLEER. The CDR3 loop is CASSHPYTEAFF. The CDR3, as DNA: TGCGCCAGCAGCCACCCCTACACTGAAGCTTTCTTT.

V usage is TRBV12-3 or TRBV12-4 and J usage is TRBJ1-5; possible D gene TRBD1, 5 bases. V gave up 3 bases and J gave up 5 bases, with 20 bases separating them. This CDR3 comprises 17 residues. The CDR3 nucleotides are TGTGCCAGCAGTTTGATGGTCAGGGAGCCGGCGGATCAGCCCCAGCATTTT. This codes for CASSLMVREPADQPQHF.

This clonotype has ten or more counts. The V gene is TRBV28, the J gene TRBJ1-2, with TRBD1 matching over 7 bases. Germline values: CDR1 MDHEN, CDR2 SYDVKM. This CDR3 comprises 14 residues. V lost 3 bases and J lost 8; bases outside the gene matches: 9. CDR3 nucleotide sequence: TGTGCCAGCAGTTTGGATCGAGGGGGCGACGGCTACACCTTC. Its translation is CASSLDRGGDGYTF.

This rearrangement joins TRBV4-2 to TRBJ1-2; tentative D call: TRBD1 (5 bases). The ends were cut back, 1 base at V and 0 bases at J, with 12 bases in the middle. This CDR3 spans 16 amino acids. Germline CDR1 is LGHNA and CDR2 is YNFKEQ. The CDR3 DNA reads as TGTGCCAGCAGCCAAGGAACCAGGGTCCCTAACTATGGCTACACCTTC. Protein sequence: CASSQGTRVPNYGYTF.

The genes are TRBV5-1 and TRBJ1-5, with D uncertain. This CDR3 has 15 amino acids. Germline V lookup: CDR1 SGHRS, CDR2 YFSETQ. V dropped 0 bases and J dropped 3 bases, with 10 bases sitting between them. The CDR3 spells CASSLGFSNNQPQHF. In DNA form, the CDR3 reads TGCGCCAGCAGCTTGGGTTTCTCGAACAATCAGCCCCAGCATTTT.

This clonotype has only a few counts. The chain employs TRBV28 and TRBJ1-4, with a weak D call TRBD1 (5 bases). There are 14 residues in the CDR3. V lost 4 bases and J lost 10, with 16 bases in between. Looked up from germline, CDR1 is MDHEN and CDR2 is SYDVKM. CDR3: CASSYRDTTGKLFF. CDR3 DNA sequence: TGTGCCAGCAGTTACCGAGACACTACAGGAAAACTGTTTTTT.

CDR3 in amino acids: CASSYRDWVYEQFF. The CDR3 bases are TGTGCCAGCAGTTACCGGGACTGGGTGTATGAGCAGTTCTTC. This sequence joins TRBV6-5 and TRBJ2-1, with D possibly matching TRBD2 (6 bases). The V end lost 2 bases, the J end lost 8 bases, and 13 bases lay between the germline ends. The CDR3 has 14 residues. Germline V gene data show CDR1 as MNHEY and CDR2 as SVGAGI.

The CDR3 DNA follows: TGTGCCATCAGTGGGGCAGGGGTTAAGTCCCCTGAAGCTTTCTTT. Its protein is CAISGAGVKSPEAFF. The chain joins TRBV10-3 to TRBJ1-1, with a possible D match to TRBD1 (6 bases). Trimming left V 4 bases short and J 6 bases short, with 18 bases between. CDR3 length equals 15 residues. CDR1 and CDR2 (germline): ENHRY, SYGVKD.

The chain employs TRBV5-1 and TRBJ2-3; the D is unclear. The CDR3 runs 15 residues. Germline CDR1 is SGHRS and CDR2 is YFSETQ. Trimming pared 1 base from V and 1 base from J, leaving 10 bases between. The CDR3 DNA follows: TGCGCCAGCAGCTTGTTAGGTTCTGGCACAGATACGCAGTATTTT. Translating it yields CASSLLGSGTDTQYF.

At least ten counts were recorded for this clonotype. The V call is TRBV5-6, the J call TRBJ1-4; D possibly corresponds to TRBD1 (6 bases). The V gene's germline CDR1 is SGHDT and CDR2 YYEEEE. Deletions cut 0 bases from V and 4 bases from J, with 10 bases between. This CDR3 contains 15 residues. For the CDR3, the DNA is TGTGCCAGCAGCTTGGCAGGGGCGGGTAATGAAAAACTGTTTTTT. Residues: CASSLAGAGNEKLFF.

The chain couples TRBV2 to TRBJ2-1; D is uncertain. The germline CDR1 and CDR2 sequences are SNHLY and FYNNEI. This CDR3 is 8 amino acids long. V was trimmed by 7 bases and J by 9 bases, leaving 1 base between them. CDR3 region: CASTEQFF. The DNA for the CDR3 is TGTGCCAGCACTGAGCAGTTCTTC.

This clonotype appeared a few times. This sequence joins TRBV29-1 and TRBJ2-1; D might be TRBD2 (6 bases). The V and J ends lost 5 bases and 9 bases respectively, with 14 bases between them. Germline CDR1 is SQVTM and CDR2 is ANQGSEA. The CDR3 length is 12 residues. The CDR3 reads CSVIGGRSEQFF. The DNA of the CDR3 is TGCAGCGTTATAGGAGGGCGGTCTGAGCAGTTCTTC.

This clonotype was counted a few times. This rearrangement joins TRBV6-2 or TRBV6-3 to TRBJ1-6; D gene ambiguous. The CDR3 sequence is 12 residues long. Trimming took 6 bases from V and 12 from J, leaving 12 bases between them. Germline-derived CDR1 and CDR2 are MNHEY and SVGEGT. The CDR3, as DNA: TGTGCCAGCAGCTCGGGCTGGGTACCCCTCCACTTT. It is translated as CASSSGWVPLHF.

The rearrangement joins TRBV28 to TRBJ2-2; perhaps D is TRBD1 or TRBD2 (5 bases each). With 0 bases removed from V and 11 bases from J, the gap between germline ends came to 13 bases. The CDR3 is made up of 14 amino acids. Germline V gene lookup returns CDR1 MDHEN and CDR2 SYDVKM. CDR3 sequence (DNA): TGTGCCAGCAGTTTATGGGGGACGTGGGTTGAGCTGTTTTTT. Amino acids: CASSLWGTWVELFF.

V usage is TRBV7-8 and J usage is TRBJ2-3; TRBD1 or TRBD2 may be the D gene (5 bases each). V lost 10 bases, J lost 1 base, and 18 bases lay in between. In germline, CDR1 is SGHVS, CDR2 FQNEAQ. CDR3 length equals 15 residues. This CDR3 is CATWGSGSGTDTQYF. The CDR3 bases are TGTGCCACCTGGGGGAGTGGTAGTGGCACAGATACGCAGTATTTT.

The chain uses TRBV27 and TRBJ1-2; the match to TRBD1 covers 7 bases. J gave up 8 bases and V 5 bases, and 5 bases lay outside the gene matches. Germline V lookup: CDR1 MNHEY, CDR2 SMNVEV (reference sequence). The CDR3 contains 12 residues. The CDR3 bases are TGTGCCAGCAGTCACCACAGGGGCGGCTACACCTTC. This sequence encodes CASSHHRGGYTF.

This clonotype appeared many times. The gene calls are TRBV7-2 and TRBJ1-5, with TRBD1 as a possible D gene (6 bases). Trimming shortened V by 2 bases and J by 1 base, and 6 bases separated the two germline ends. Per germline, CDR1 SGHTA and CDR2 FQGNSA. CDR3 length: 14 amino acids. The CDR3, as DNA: TGTGCCAGCAGCTTAACAGGGAGCAATCAGCCCCAGCATTTT. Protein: CASSLTGSNQPQHF.

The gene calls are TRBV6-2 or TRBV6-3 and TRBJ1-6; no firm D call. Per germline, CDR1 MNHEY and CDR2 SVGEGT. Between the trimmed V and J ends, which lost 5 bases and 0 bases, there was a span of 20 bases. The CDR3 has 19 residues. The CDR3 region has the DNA TGTGCCAGCAGTGTACTCTCCGGGCCAGAAAGCTCCTATAATTCACCCCTCCACTTT. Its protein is CASSVLSGPESSYNSPLHF.

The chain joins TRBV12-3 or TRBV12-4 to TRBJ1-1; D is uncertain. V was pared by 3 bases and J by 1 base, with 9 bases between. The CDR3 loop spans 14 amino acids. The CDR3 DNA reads TGTGCCAGCAGTTTTCTGACGGCGAACACTGAAGCTTTCTTT. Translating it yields CASSFLTANTEAFF.

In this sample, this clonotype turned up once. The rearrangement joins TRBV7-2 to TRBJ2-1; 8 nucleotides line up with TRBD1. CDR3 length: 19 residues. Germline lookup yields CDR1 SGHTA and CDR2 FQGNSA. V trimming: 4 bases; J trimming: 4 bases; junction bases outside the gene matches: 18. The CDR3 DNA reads TGTGCCAGCAGCTCCCGGACAGGGCCGTACGTCCCCTCGTACAATGAGCAGTTCTTC. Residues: CASSSRTGPYVPSYNEQFF. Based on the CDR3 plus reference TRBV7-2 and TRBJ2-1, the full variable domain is GAGVSQSPSNKVTEKGKDVELRCDPISGHTALYWYRQSLGQGLEFLIYFQGNSAPDKSGLPSDRFSAERTGGSVSTLTIQRTQQEDSAVYLCASSSRTGPYVPSYNEQFFGPGTRLTVL.

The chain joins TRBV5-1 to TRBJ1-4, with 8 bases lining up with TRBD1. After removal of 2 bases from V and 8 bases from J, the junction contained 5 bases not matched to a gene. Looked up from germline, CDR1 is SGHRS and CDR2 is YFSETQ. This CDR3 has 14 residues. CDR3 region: CASSLTWTGEKLFF. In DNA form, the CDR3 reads TGCGCCAGCAGCTTAACGTGGACAGGGGAAAAACTGTTTTTT.